The clone carrying this TCR beta chain occurred a few times. No antigen is known for it. The data stem from a study of T cell repertoires in cytomegalovirus infection. TCRdb called the reads again in MiXCR, with one record for every CDR3 protein. The data contain roughly 80,000 distinct CDR3 sequences, roughly 25% of them singletons. The germline CDR1 and CDR2 sequences are MDHEN and SYDVKM. V gave up 3 bases and J gave up 6 bases; unmatched junction bases: 6. The length of the CDR3 is 15 residues. The specimen comprised CD8+ T cells from cultured PBMCs, sampled from culture after CMV antigen stimulation. The genes are TRBV28 and TRBJ2-7, with 12 nucleotides matching TRBD2. The receptor's source is a human donor in good health (CMV status not recorded). Some clones in this sample may be carry-over from other donors' samples. This CDR3 is CASSFQRTSGAEQYF. CDR3 nucleotide sequence: TGTGCCAGCAGTTTCCAAAGGACTAGCGGGGCCGAGCAGTACTTC. Full variable domain (outside the CDR3, taken from reference TRBV28 and TRBJ2-7): DVKVTQSSRYLVKRTGEKVFLECVQDMDHENMFWYRQDPGLGLRLIYFSYDVKMKEKGDIPEGYSVSREKKERFSLILESASTNQTSMYLCASSFQRTSGAEQYFGPGTRLTVT.